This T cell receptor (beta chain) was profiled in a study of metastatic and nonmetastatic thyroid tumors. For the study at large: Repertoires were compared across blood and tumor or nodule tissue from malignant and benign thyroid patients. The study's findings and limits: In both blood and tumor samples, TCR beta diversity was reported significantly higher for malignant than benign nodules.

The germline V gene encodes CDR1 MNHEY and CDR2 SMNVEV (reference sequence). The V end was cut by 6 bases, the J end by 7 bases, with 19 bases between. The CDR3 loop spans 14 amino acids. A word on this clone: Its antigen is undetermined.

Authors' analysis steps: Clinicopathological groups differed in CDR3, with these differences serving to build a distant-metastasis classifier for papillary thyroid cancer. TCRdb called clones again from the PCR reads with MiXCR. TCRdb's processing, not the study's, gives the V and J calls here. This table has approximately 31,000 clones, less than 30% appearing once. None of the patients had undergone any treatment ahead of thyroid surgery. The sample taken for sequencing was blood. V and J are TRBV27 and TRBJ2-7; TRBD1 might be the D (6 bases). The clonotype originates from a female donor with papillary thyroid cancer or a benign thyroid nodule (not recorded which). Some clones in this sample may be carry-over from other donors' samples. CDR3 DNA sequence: TGTGCCAGCAGCCCGACGGGACATTTGAGGGAGCAGTACTTC. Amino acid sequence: CASSPTGHLREQYF.